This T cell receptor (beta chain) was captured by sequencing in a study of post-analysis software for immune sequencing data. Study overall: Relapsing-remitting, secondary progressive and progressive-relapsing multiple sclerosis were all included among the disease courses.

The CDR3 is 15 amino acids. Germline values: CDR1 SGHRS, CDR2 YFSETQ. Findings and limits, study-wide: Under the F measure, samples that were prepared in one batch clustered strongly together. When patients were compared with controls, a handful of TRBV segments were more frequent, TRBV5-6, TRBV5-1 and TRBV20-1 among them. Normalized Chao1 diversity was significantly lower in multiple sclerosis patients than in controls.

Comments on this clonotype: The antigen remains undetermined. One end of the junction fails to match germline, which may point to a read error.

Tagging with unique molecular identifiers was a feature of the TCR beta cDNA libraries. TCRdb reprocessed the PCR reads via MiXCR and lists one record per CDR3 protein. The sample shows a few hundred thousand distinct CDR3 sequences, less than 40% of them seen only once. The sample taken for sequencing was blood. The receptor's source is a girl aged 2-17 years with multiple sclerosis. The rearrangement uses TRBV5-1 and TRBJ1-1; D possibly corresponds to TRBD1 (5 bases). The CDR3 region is CAGSLGRGMNTEAFF. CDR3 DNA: TGCGCCGGCAGTTTGGGGCGGGGTATGAACACTGAGGCTTTCTTT.